These T cell receptor beta chains were read from a single sample in a study of T-cell reconstitution after alpha-beta-depleted transplantation in children. TCRdb independently ran MiXCR on the PCR reads; one entry per CDR3 protein. The table shows some 200,000 distinct CDR3 sequences, with roughly 15% occurring only once. The sample consisted of PBMCs from the stem cell graft donor, taken from the stem cell graft. These receptors came from a human donor who donated a stem cell graft to a child with acute lymphoblastic leukemia. Both conserved end residues are part of each CDR3. A D gene is named only where the DNA matches it firmly. A clone size is listed for some rows: how often the clone was seen (once, few, many), or a class if it is expanded.

13,many,TRBV4-1,TRBD2,TRBJ2-1,CASSQDRGGEQFF,TGCGCCAGCAGCCAAGATCGGGGAGGGGAGCAGTTCTTC
16,many,TRBV5-1,-,TRBJ2-7,CASSPLGGGRSYEQYF,TGCGCCAGCAGCCCTCTCGGGGGCGGACGATCCTACGAGCAGTACTTC
14,many,TRBV9,-,TRBJ1-1,CASSVVQLNTEAFF,TGTGCCAGCAGCGTAGTACAGTTAAACACTGAAGCTTTCTTT
15,many,TRBV5-1,TRBD2,TRBJ2-1,CASGRGLAGSGEQFF,TGCGCCAGCGGCAGAGGACTAGCGGGATCGGGGGAGCAGTTCTTC
16,many,TRBV5-1,-,TRBJ2-7,CASSLDGLSQFYEQYF,TGCGCCAGCAGCTTGGATGGGCTTAGTCAATTTTACGAGCAGTACTTC
14,-,TRBV4-1,TRBD1,TRBJ2-7,CASSPRTDRGGQYF,TGCGCCAGCAGCCCCCGGACGGACAGGGGAGGGCAGTACTTC
12,many,TRBV29-1,TRBD1,TRBJ1-1,CSVRQGATEAFF,TGCAGCGTCCGACAGGGAGCCACTGAAGCTTTCTTT
15,many,TRBV12-3/TRBV12-4,TRBD2,TRBJ2-1,CASSPLAGGPFEQFF,TGTGCCAGCAGCCCACTAGCGGGAGGGCCTTTTGAGCAGTTCTTC
15,many,TRBV5-1,-,TRBJ2-3,CASSLEGFGGDTQYF,TGCGCCAGCAGCTTGGAGGGTTTCGGGGGAGATACGCAGTATTTT
15,many,TRBV12-3/TRBV12-4,-,TRBJ1-1,CASSLAADMNTEAFF,TGTGCCAGCAGTTTGGCAGCCGACATGAACACTGAAGCTTTCTTT
16,many,TRBV25-1,TRBD1,TRBJ1-3,CASSRGQGAHGNTIYF,TGTGCCAGCAGTAGGGGACAGGGGGCTCATGGAAACACCATATATTTT
13,many,TRBV20-1,-,TRBJ1-1,CSARGRRNTEAFF,TGCAGTGCTAGAGGGCGAAGGAACACTGAAGCTTTCTTT
13,many,TRBV10-3,-,TRBJ1-5,CAIGGRGNQPQHF,TGTGCCATCGGAGGTAGAGGCAATCAGCCCCAGCATTTT
14,many,TRBV12-3/TRBV12-4,TRBD1,TRBJ1-2,CASSRDRGNYGYTF,TGTGCCAGCAGCAGGGACAGGGGGAACTATGGCTACACCTTC
12,many,TRBV11-1,-,TRBJ2-1,CASSPNRDEQFF,TGTGCCAGCAGCCCAAACCGGGATGAGCAGTTCTTC
16,-,TRBV27,TRBD2,TRBJ2-1,CASSLLAGISYNEQFF,TGTGCCAGCAGTTTGCTAGCGGGGATCTCCTACAATGAGCAGTTCTTC
13,many,TRBV7-6,-,TRBJ2-7,CASSPQRVDEQYF,TGTGCCAGCAGCCCGCAGAGGGTCGACGAGCAGTACTTC
15,many,TRBV5-1,-,TRBJ1-5,CASSLGPGGEQPQHF,TGCGCCAGCAGCTTGGGGCCCGGGGGCGAGCAGCCCCAGCATTTT
15,-,TRBV10-3,TRBD1,TRBJ2-2,CATQGTGTNTGELFF,TGTGCCACCCAGGGGACAGGGACTAACACCGGGGAGCTGTTTTTT
16,few,TRBV5-4,-,TRBJ2-3,CASSWPERIRGDTQYF,TGTGCCAGCAGCTGGCCCGAAAGGATACGCGGAGATACGCAGTATTTT
15,many,TRBV7-9,TRBD2,TRBJ2-1,CASSTTSGRPNEQFF,TGTGCCAGCAGCACCACTAGCGGGAGACCCAATGAGCAGTTCTTC
11,many,TRBV29-1,-,TRBJ1-4,CSAFPGEKLFF,TGCAGCGCCTTCCCAGGGGAAAAACTGTTTTTT
15,many,TRBV7-8,TRBD2,TRBJ2-7,CASSVGTSGSSKQYF,TGTGCCAGCAGCGTAGGGACTAGCGGGAGTAGTAAGCAGTACTTC
16,few,TRBV7-9,TRBD2,TRBJ2-5,CASIGSLAGVGETQYF,TGTGCCAGCATCGGATCCCTAGCGGGAGTTGGAGAGACCCAGTACTTC
18,many,TRBV20-1,TRBD2,TRBJ2-7,CSARDLRTPSGRLNEQYF,TGCAGTGCTAGAGATCTACGAACCCCTAGCGGGAGGTTGAACGAGCAGTACTTC
16,few,TRBV27,TRBD2,TRBJ2-7,CASSREGTSGVYEQYF,TGTGCCAGCAGCAGAGAAGGGACTAGCGGGGTCTACGAGCAGTACTTC
14,many,TRBV27,-,TRBJ2-5,CASSRVDFQETQYF,TGTGCCAGCAGTAGGGTAGACTTCCAAGAGACCCAGTACTTC
15,many,TRBV24-1,-,TRBJ1-5,CATSDVSGGNQPQHF,TGTGCCACCAGTGATGTATCGGGGGGCAATCAGCCCCAGCATTTT
16,few,TRBV6-2/TRBV6-3,TRBD2,TRBJ2-1,CASSLSAGESWNEQFF,TGTGCCAGCAGCTTATCAGCGGGAGAATCGTGGAATGAGCAGTTCTTC
18,few,TRBV12-3/TRBV12-4,-,TRBJ2-1,CASSLGGGPLSSYNEQFF,TGTGCCAGCAGTTTGGGGGGAGGCCCTCTTAGCTCCTACAATGAGCAGTTCTTC
15,many,TRBV4-2,TRBD1,TRBJ1-6,CASSRGQAGNSPLHF,TGTGCCAGCAGCCGTGGACAGGCTGGGAATTCACCCCTCCACTTT
15,-,TRBV18,-,TRBJ1-5,CASSPIGTGNQPQHF,TGTGCCAGCTCACCGATAGGGACCGGAAATCAGCCCCAGCATTTT
15,few,TRBV5-6,-,TRBJ2-7,CASSLGLGKIHEQYF,TGTGCCAGCAGCTTGGGGCTGGGGAAAATCCACGAGCAGTACTTC
15,many,TRBV4-1,TRBD2,TRBJ2-3,CASSQRREGTDTQYF,TGCGCCAGCAGCCAAAGGCGGGAGGGCACAGATACGCAGTATTTT
15,-,TRBV25-1,TRBD1,TRBJ2-7,CASSGWTGNPYEQYF,TGTGCCAGCAGTGGATGGACAGGGAATCCCTACGAGCAGTACTTC
14,many,TRBV12-3/TRBV12-4,-,TRBJ2-1,CASSSPGAYNEQFF,TGTGCCAGCAGTTCTCCCGGAGCTTACAATGAGCAGTTCTTC
13,many,TRBV29-1,-,TRBJ1-2,CSVVTQPNYGYTF,TGCAGCGTTGTTACCCAGCCGAACTATGGCTACACCTTC
15,-,TRBV13,TRBD1,TRBJ1-2,CASRRTGRSNYGYTF,TGTGCCAGCAGGAGGACAGGGCGCTCAAACTATGGCTACACCTTC
12,few,TRBV29-1,-,TRBJ2-7,CSVARGTYEQYF,TGCAGCGTTGCTCGAGGAACCTACGAGCAGTACTTC
11,-,TRBV10-3,TRBD2,TRBJ2-3,CATWGGDTQYF,TGTGCCACCTGGGGGGGAGATACGCAGTATTTT
15,many,TRBV6-1,TRBD1,TRBJ1-4,CASMKWGQLNEKLFF,TGTGCCAGCATGAAGTGGGGACAGCTTAATGAAAAACTGTTTTTT